Shown below are 26 T cell receptor beta chains from a single sample sequenced in a study of T cells expressing NK-cell markers. TCRdb reprocessed the 5' RACE reads, with one entry per CDR3 protein and no DNA. Across about 150,000 distinct CDR3 sequences, the top ten clones capture 37% of the sample. Sequencing used blood T cells: a sorted CD56 or NKG2C T cell subset, CD4+ or CD8+ T cells, or bulk PBMC T cells (not recorded which). These receptor sequences come from a woman aged 50 to 60 in good health.

V is TRBV12-3 or TRBV12-4 and J is TRBJ2-3. This CDR3 is built from 17 residues. The CDR3: CASSLGIAMGITDTQYF.

The V gene is TRBV6-6, the J gene TRBJ2-5. CDR3 length: 15 amino acids. Germline V gives CDR1 MNHNY, CDR2 SVGAGI (reference sequence). CDR3 residues: CASSYVRVALETQYF.

This chain links TRBV27 with TRBJ1-5; the TCRdb D gene call, TRBD1, has no DNA to confirm it. The length of the CDR3 is 14 residues. Germline loops: CDR1 MNHEY, CDR2 SMNVEV (reference sequence). The CDR3 protein is CASSLLTGNQPQHF.

This chain connects TRBV30 to TRBJ1-1. There are 14 residues in the CDR3. CDR1 is GTSNPN, CDR2 SVGIG, per germline (reference sequence). CDR3 in amino acids: CASLTLHMNTEAFF.

CDR3: CASSIRDSSSYEQYF. The rearrangement uses TRBV7-9 and TRBJ2-7. From germline, CDR1 is SEHNR and CDR2 FQNEAQ (reference sequence). This CDR3 is built from 15 residues.

V is TRBV7-8 and J is TRBJ2-2; checking the TCRdb D call of TRBD1 is not possible without DNA. Germline lookup yields CDR1 SGHVS and CDR2 FQNEAQ. The CDR3 contains 16 residues. The CDR3: CASSFDWRTNTGELFF.

J is TRBJ2-1 and V is TRBV7-9; the TCRdb D gene call, TRBD1, has no DNA to confirm it. CDR1 is SEHNR and CDR2 is FQNEAQ in the germline V gene (reference sequence). The CDR3 spans 16 residues. CDR3 sequence reads: CASSKWTGLSYNEQFF.

V and J are TRBV27 and TRBJ2-7; TCRdb returns TRBD2, unconfirmable since there is no DNA. Germline V gives CDR1 MNHEY, CDR2 SMNVEV (reference sequence). CDR3 size: 16 residues. The CDR3 region is CASSLLAGSPLYEQYF.

This chain uses TRBV9 with TRBJ2-1; lacking DNA, the TRBD2 call made by TCRdb goes unchecked. CDR1 and CDR2 (germline): SGDLS, YYNGEE. The CDR3 length is 18 residues. The CDR3 sequence: CASSVVGGTSGSYNEQFF.

The CDR3 loop is CAWSVSGSSYNEQFF. The chain couples TRBV30 to TRBJ2-1. CDR1 and CDR2 from the germline V gene are GTSNPN and SVGIG (reference sequence). The CDR3 is 15 residues long.

The chain joins TRBV6-1 to TRBJ2-1; the TRBD1 assignment by TCRdb is unverifiable without DNA. The CDR3 has 14 residues. From germline, CDR1 is MNHNS and CDR2 SASEGT. CDR3: CASSHGTGVHEQFF.

The rearrangement uses TRBV7-2 and TRBJ2-7; TCRdb's D call of TRBD1 is untestable without DNA. Germline assignment: CDR1 SGHTA and CDR2 FQGNSA. The CDR3 is 16 residues long. The CDR3 here is CASSLSTGGYSYEQYF. The full variable domain, its missing parts supplied by reference TRBV7-2 and TRBJ2-7, is GAGVSQSPSNKVTEKGKDVELRCDPISGHTALYWYRQSLGQGLEFLIYFQGNSAPDKSGLPSDRFSAERTGGSVSTLTIQRTQQEDSAVYLCASSLSTGGYSYEQYFGPGTRLTVT.

The chain combines TRBV6-6 with TRBJ2-1; TCRdb's assignment of TRBD1 cannot be checked, as there is no DNA. The length of the CDR3 is 17 residues. Germline CDR1 MNHNY, CDR2 SVGAGI (reference sequence). CDR3 region: CASGQGAGDATYNEQFF.

The chain joins TRBV6-5 to TRBJ2-3; there is no DNA to check the TCRdb D call of TRBD1. CDR1 MNHEY and CDR2 SVGAGI come from the germline V gene. The CDR3 is 14 residues long. The CDR3 sequence: CASMGDRGADTQYF.

The genes are TRBV29-1 and TRBJ2-1. This CDR3 has 12 residues. Germline CDR1 reads SQVTM; CDR2 reads ANQGSEA. The CDR3 is CSAGISGNEQFF.

The chain couples TRBV19 to TRBJ2-1. Germline CDR1 LNHDA, CDR2 SQIVND (reference sequence). This CDR3 comprises 11 residues. This CDR3 is CASRYRNEQFF. Variable domain in full (rest from reference TRBV19 and TRBJ2-1): DGGITQSPKYLFRKEGQNVTLSCEQNLNHDAMYWYRQDPGQGLRLIYYSQIVNDFQKGDIAEGYSVSREKKESFPLTVTSAQKNPTAFYLCASRYRNEQFFGPGTRLTVL.

The rearrangement links TRBV5-1 to TRBJ2-1; TCRdb's D call of TRBD2 is untestable without DNA. Germline CDR1 SGHRS, CDR2 YFSETQ. This CDR3 spans 16 amino acids. CDR3 residues: CASSLGSGRAGLRGFF.

The chain is built from TRBV6-1 and TRBJ2-7. This CDR3 region has 16 residues. CDR1 is MNHNS, CDR2 SASEGT, per germline. The CDR3 sequence is CASSEVGALGTYEQYF.

CDR3 protein: CASSQDQGGTTYEQYF. This rearrangement joins TRBV4-1 to TRBJ2-7; TCRdb proposes TRBD1, but this gene call is untestable without DNA. Germline V gene sequence: CDR1 MGHRA, CDR2 YSYEKL. There are 16 residues in the CDR3.

V gene TRBV6-1 combines with J gene TRBJ2-6; lacking DNA, the TRBD1 call made by TCRdb goes unchecked. This CDR3 has 17 amino acids. CDR1 and CDR2 from the germline V gene are MNHNS and SASEGT. The CDR3 loop is CASSVGGGNSGANVLTF.

The V gene is TRBV19, the J gene TRBJ2-3. The CDR3 consists of 13 residues. Germline V gives CDR1 LNHDA, CDR2 SQIVND (reference sequence). The CDR3 here is CASSITHLDTQYF. The full variable domain, its missing parts supplied by reference TRBV19 and TRBJ2-3, is DGGITQSPKYLFRKEGQNVTLSCEQNLNHDAMYWYRQDPGQGLRLIYYSQIVNDFQKGDIAEGYSVSREKKESFPLTVTSAQKNPTAFYLCASSITHLDTQYFGPGTRLTVL.

The chain recombines TRBV7-9 with TRBJ1-1; absent DNA, TCRdb's TRBD1 call cannot be checked. CDR3 size: 15 residues. Germline CDR1 reads SEHNR; CDR2 reads FQNEAQ (reference sequence). Here the CDR3 reads CASSPAPRENTEAFF.

This chain links TRBV29-1 with TRBJ2-4; the D gene TCRdb calls, TRBD1, cannot be checked with no DNA. The CDR3 runs 12 residues. Germline V gives CDR1 SQVTM, CDR2 ANQGSEA. The CDR3 is CSVRQGRDIQYF.

The chain combines TRBV30 with TRBJ2-7; TCRdb's D call of TRBD2 is untestable without DNA. In germline, CDR1 is GTSNPN, CDR2 SVGIG (reference sequence). The CDR3 consists of 13 residues. The CDR3 reads CAWSVLGGNEQYF. The full variable domain, completed using reference TRBV30 and TRBJ2-7, is SQTIHQWPATLVQPVGSPLSLECTVEGTSNPNLYWYRQAAGRGLQLLFYSVGIGQISSEVPQNLSASRPQDRQFILSSKKLLLSDSGFYLCAWSVLGGNEQYFGPGTRLTVT.

V and J are TRBV2 and TRBJ2-5. Germline V gene sequence: CDR1 SNHLY, CDR2 FYNNEI. This CDR3 has 12 amino acids. The CDR3 loop is CASSAATETQYF.

The genes are TRBV5-6 and TRBJ1-6. CDR1 is SGHDT, CDR2 YYEEEE, per germline. The CDR3 sequence is 15 residues long. The CDR3 spells CASSLEEEYNSPLHF.